The 20 T cell receptor beta chains presented below share a single source sample, sequenced in a study of T cells in Graves' hyperthyroidism and ophthalmopathy. The CDR3 regions of TCR beta were amplified from RNA transcripts. TCR CDR3 regions were first amplified by RT-PCR with HTBI primers. TCRdb recomputed calls from the multiplex PCR reads with MiXCR, one row per CDR3 protein. The sample lists about 600,000 distinct CDR3 sequences; approximately 15% were seen once. Source material: blood. The source of these receptors is a woman in her forties with Graves' ophthalmopathy.

A note on this clonotype: Being one base from a much bigger clone, this may be a read error. The rearrangement joins TRBV27 to TRBJ1-5; weak D call: TRBD1 (5 bases). Germline V lookup: CDR1 MNHEY, CDR2 SMNVEV (reference sequence). The V gene lost 4 bases and the J gene lost 6 bases, with 13 bases spanning the gap. The CDR3 loop spans 14 amino acids. In DNA form, the CDR3 reads TGTGCCAGCAGTTCATCAGGGTCGGGTCAGCCCCAGCATTTT. This sequence encodes CASSSSGSGQPQHF.

In this sample, this clonotype turned up many times. The CDR3 bases are TGCGCCAGCAGCTTGGGGGCAAATGGGGGCACAGATACGCAGTATTTT. Protein: CASSLGANGGTDTQYF. The chain uses TRBV5-1 and TRBJ2-3; D unresolved. The CDR3 loop spans 16 amino acids. Trimming took 0 bases from V and 1 from J, leaving 12 bases between them. Per the germline V gene, CDR1 is SGHRS and CDR2 is YFSETQ.

This CDR3 reads CASSWEIPTGELFF. The CDR3 DNA follows: TGCGCCAGCAGCTGGGAGATACCTACCGGGGAGCTGTTTTTT. The V call is TRBV5-1, the J call TRBJ2-2; tentatively, D is TRBD2 (5 bases). The germline V gene encodes CDR1 SGHRS and CDR2 YFSETQ. Trimming took 3 bases from V and 5 from J, leaving 11 bases between them. The CDR3 totals 14 residues.

The gene calls are TRBV28 and TRBJ1-3; the D is unclear. The V and J ends lost 6 bases and 8 bases respectively, with 17 bases between them. The CDR3 is 14 residues long. Germline V gives CDR1 MDHEN, CDR2 SYDVKM. The CDR3: CASRTMGVLDTIYF. In nucleotides, the CDR3 is TGTGCCAGCAGGACCATGGGAGTTCTAGACACCATATATTTT.

The chain uses TRBV10-2 and TRBJ2-7; the match to TRBD2 covers 7 bases. From germline, CDR1 is WSHSY and CDR2 SAAADI. Trimming at V came to 8 bases and at J to 0 bases, leaving 4 bases not matched to a gene. The CDR3 has 13 residues. The CDR3 spells CASGLAVSYEQYF. CDR3 in DNA: TGCGCCAGCGGGCTAGCGGTCTCCTACGAGCAGTACTTC.

This clonotype occurred many times. The rearrangement links TRBV20-1 to TRBJ1-1, with D unresolved. The CDR3 is made up of 13 amino acids. The germline CDR1 and CDR2 sequences are DFQATT and SNEGSKA (reference sequence). The germline V and J ends were trimmed by 3 bases and 3 bases, with 11 bases remaining between them. The CDR3 loop reads CSASTAGDTEAFF. CDR3 nucleotides: TGCAGTGCTAGCACGGCGGGAGACACTGAAGCTTTCTTT.

This clonotype came up a few times. V usage is TRBV12-3 or TRBV12-4 and J usage is TRBJ2-1; 9 bases fit TRBD2. This CDR3 spans 14 amino acids. With V trimmed by 7 bases and J by 5 bases, 6 bases remained unmatched. DNA of the CDR3: TGTGCCAGCACCTACAGCGGGGGGCACAATGAGCAGTTCTTC. Translating it yields CASTYSGGHNEQFF.

This clonotype showed up many times. The chain links TRBV2 to TRBJ1-1; D unresolved. V gave up 6 bases and J gave up 1 base, with 3 bases separating them. CDR1 SNHLY and CDR2 FYNNEI come from the germline V gene. This CDR3 has 11 amino acids. The CDR3 DNA reads TGTGCCAGCAGGGAGAACACTGAAGCTTTCTTT. As protein: CASRENTEAFF. The whole variable domain, remainder taken from reference TRBV2 and TRBJ1-1, is EPEVTQTPSHQVTQMGQEVILRCVPISNHLYFYWYRQILGQKVEFLVSFYNNEISEKSEIFDDQFSVERPDGSNFTLKIRSTKLEDSAMYFCASRENTEAFFGQGTRLTVV.

The sample holds many counts of this clonotype. V usage is TRBV11-2 and J usage is TRBJ2-7; 8 nucleotides match TRBD2. After removal of 2 bases from V and 4 bases from J, the junction contained 4 bases not matched to a gene. Germline V CDR1 and CDR2: SGHAT, FQNNGV. The length of the CDR3 is 14 residues. In DNA, the CDR3 is TGTGCCAGCAGCTTAAGCGGGGGTTGGTACGAGCAGTACTTC. This translates into CASSLSGGWYEQYF.

This clonotype was recorded at least ten times. The chain's CDR3 is CASSLGPVRGRGHEQFF. The CDR3 region has the DNA TGTGCCAGCAGCTTAGGCCCAGTTCGCGGGAGGGGCCATGAGCAGTTCTTC. The chain uses TRBV11-2 and TRBJ2-1; TRBD2 matches at 9 bases. J gave up 8 bases and V 1 base, and 12 bases lay outside the gene matches. Germline V lookup: CDR1 SGHAT, CDR2 FQNNGV. This CDR3 has 17 residues.

The rearrangement links TRBV5-4 to TRBJ2-1; the D gene is possibly TRBD1 (5 bases). The CDR3 is 12 amino acids. From germline, CDR1 is SGHNT and CDR2 YYREEE (reference sequence). Trimming removed 7 bases from V and 5 bases from J, with 10 bases in between. The CDR3 here is CASGGHNNEQFF. CDR3 bases: TGTGCCAGCGGCGGACACAACAATGAGCAGTTCTTC.

This clonotype came up many times. This rearrangement joins TRBV30 to TRBJ1-1, with 8 positions matching TRBD1. The germline gives CDR1 GTSNPN, CDR2 SVGIG (reference sequence). Trimming at V came to 4 bases and at J to 0 bases, leaving 4 bases not matched to a gene. CDR3 length equals 14 residues. CDR3 DNA sequence: TGTGCCTGGACACAGGGGGTAATGAACACTGAAGCTTTCTTT. This gives the protein CAWTQGVMNTEAFF.

This rearrangement joins TRBV20-1 to TRBJ1-1, with TRBD1 as a possible D gene (6 bases). V was clipped by 3 bases and J by 8 bases, with 13 bases between them. This CDR3 is 12 amino acids long. Germline lookup yields CDR1 DFQATT and CDR2 SNEGSKA (reference sequence). The CDR3 loop is CSASHTGFEAFF. In DNA form, the CDR3 reads TGCAGTGCTAGTCACACAGGGTTCGAAGCTTTCTTT.

The J gene is TRBJ1-4, the V gene TRBV12-3 or TRBV12-4; a possible D gene is TRBD1 (6 bases). This CDR3 is built from 16 residues. The V and J ends lost 3 bases and 2 bases respectively, with 13 bases between them. The CDR3 spells CASSFRQAHTNEKLFF. As DNA, the CDR3 is TGTGCCAGCAGTTTCCGACAGGCCCACACTAATGAAAAACTGTTTTTT.

This clonotype was seen only a few times. This sequence joins TRBV27 and TRBJ2-4, with D perhaps matching TRBD1 (5 bases). CDR1 is MNHEY, CDR2 SMNVEV, per germline (reference sequence). The V end was cut by 5 bases, the J end by 2 bases, with 10 bases between. The CDR3 runs to 14 residues. CDR3 in amino acids: CASSQGSSKNIQYF. The CDR3 nucleotides are TGTGCCAGCAGTCAGGGTTCCTCCAAAAACATTCAGTACTTC.

This chain joins TRBV28 and TRBJ2-1; D not certain. The length of the CDR3 is 17 residues. Looked up from germline, CDR1 is MDHEN and CDR2 is SYDVKM. The V end was cut by 5 bases, the J end by 2 bases, with 19 bases between. The DNA of the CDR3 is TGTGCCAGCAGTCCTCTGGACCCGAAATTTGCCTACAATGAGCAGTTCTTC. Amino acid sequence: CASSPLDPKFAYNEQFF.

Regarding this clonotype: This may be a read error: a much more frequent sequence differs by one nucleotide. The CDR3 loop is CASRKQENTKAFF. In nucleotides, the CDR3 is TGTGCCAGCAGAAAACAGGAGAACACTAAAGCTTTCTTT. The chain uses TRBV6-4 and TRBJ1-1, with TRBD1 as a possible D gene (5 bases). Germline assignment: CDR1 MRHNA and CDR2 SNTAGT. The CDR3 totals 13 residues.

This clonotype was found many times. The CDR3 protein is CASSLLNQGGNQPQHF. The CDR3 DNA is TGTGCCAGCAGTTTACTGAACCAGGGAGGCAATCAGCCCCAGCATTTT. The chain employs TRBV12-3 or TRBV12-4 and TRBJ1-5; possibly TRBD1 for D (5 bases). V was pared by 2 bases and J by 2 bases, with 13 bases between. CDR3 size: 16 residues.

This clonotype has ten or more counts. This chain connects TRBV24-1 to TRBJ2-5; the match to TRBD2 covers 9 bases. Trimming at V came to 5 bases and at J to 4 bases, leaving 13 bases not matched to a gene. Germline V CDR1 and CDR2: KGHDR, SFDVKD. CDR3 length: 17 residues. The CDR3 is CATSAGGVAGVRETQYF. The DNA for the CDR3 is TGTGCCACCAGTGCCGGGGGGGTAGCGGGAGTGCGAGAGACCCAGTACTTC.

This clonotype has at least ten counts. The J gene is TRBJ1-5, the V gene TRBV2; D is unresolved. The CDR3 is 14 residues long. Trimming removed 6 bases at V and 5 bases at J, with 14 bases between. From germline, CDR1 is SNHLY and CDR2 FYNNEI. The CDR3 region is CASSIDGVYQPQHF. Here the CDR3 DNA reads TGTGCCAGCAGCATTGATGGGGTATATCAGCCCCAGCATTTT.